The clone carrying this T cell receptor (beta chain) has more than one count but fewer than ten. Its target is not known. The data were taken from a study of CD8 T cells in ankylosing spondylitis. Study results and limitations: A TCR beta motif of about 8 highly homologous variants seemed to mark ankylosing spondylitis blood. Researchers report that disease-linked clones proved CD8+ and relatively rare in peripheral blood. Significant enrichment of disease-linked clones was reported in matched ankylosing spondylitis synovial fluid.

V was trimmed by 0 bases and J by 2 bases, leaving 13 bases between them. Germline CDR1 is SNHLY and CDR2 is FYNNEI. The CDR3 runs to 16 residues. A single record per CDR3 protein comes from TCRdb applying MiXCR to the 5' RACE reads. Among tens of thousands of distinct CDR3 sequences listed, approximately 10% were seen once. What was sequenced was blood, either unsorted or a sorted T cell fraction (not recorded which). The V call is TRBV2, the J call TRBJ1-2; TRBD1 might be the D (5 bases). The receptor's source is a male donor with ankylosing spondylitis or in good health (not recorded which). The CDR3 region has the DNA TGTGCCAGCAGTGAAGCTCTTGACAGTGCAAACTATGGCTACACCTTC. Amino acids: CASSEALDSANYGYTF.